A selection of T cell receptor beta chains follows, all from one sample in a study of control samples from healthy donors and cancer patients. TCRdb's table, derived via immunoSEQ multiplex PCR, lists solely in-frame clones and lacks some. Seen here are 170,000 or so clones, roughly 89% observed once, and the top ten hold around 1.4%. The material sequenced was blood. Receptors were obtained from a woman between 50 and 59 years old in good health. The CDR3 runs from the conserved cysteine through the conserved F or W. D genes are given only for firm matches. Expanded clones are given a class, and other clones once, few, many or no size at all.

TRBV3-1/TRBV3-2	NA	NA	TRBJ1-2	CASSHLLRGAGYGYTF	TGTGCCAGCAGCCACCTCTTGAGGGGGGCGGGCTATGGCTACACCTTC
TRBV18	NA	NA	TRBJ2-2	CASSPVLGHPNTGELFF	TGTGCCAGCTCACCTGTCTTGGGGCACCCGAACACCGGGGAGCTGTTTTTT
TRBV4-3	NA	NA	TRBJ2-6	CASSQWLNGANVLTF	TGCGCCAGCAGCCAGTGGCTTAATGGAGCCAACGTCCTGACTTTC
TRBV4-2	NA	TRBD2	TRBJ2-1	CASSQELAGGLEQFF	TGTGCCAGCAGCCAAGAACTAGCGGGAGGGCTCGAGCAGTTCTTC
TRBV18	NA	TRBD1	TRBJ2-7	CASSREGQEKYEQYF	TGTGCCAGCTCACGCGAGGGACAGGAAAAGTACGAGCAGTACTTC
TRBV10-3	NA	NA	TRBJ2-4	CAISDGLAKNIQYF	TGTGCCATCAGTGATGGGTTAGCCAAAAACATTCAGTACTTC
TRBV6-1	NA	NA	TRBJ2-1	CASSSASSYNEQFF	TGTGCCAGCAGCTCAGCGAGCTCCTACAATGAGCAGTTCTTC
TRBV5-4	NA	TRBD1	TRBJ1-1	CASGTGTGGTEAFF	TGTGCCAGCGGAACGGGGACAGGGGGCACTGAAGCTTTCTTT
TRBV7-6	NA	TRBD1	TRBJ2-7	CASSSGQGLYEQYF	TGTGCCAGCAGCTCGGGACAGGGGTTATACGAGCAGTACTTC
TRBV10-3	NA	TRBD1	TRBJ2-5	CAVSGTGQETQYF	TGTGCCGTCTCCGGGACAGGACAAGAGACCCAGTACTTC
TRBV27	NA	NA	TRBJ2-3	CASSLTPHTDTQYF	TGTGCCAGCAGTTTAACCCCCCACACAGATACGCAGTATTTT
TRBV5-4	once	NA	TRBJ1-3	CASSFPEDHTIYF	TGTGCCAGCAGCTTCCCGGAGGATCACACCATATATTTT
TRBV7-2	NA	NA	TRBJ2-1	CASSPPTAAPYNEQFF	TGTGCCAGCAGCCCACCCACCGCGGCCCCCTACAATGAGCAGTTCTTC
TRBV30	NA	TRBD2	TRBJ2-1	CAWSPLGVAGAKEQFF	TGTGCCTGGAGTCCACTCGGGGTAGCGGGAGCAAAAGAGCAGTTCTTC
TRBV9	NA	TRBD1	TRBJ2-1	CASSPRTGSYNEQFF	TGTGCCAGCAGCCCCAGGACAGGGTCGTACAATGAGCAGTTCTTC
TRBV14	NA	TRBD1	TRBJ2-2	CASSHLQGPRTGELFF	TGTGCCAGCAGCCATCTACAGGGGCCAAGGACCGGGGAGCTGTTTTTT
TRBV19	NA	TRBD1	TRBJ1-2	CASSTGTAYGYTF	TGTGCCAGTAGTACCGGGACAGCTTATGGCTACACCTTC
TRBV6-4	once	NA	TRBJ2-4	CASRHTPLETVNSAKNIQYF	TGTGCCAGCAGACACACCCCACTGGAAACAGTCAACTCCGCCAAAAACATTCAGTACTTC
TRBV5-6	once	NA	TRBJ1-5	CASSLISASNQPQHF	TGTGCCAGCAGCTTAATTTCCGCTAGCAATCAGCCCCAGCATTTT
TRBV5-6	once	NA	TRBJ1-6	CASSLAHEKHSPLHF	TGTGCCAGCAGCTTGGCGCATGAGAAGCATTCACCCCTCCACTTT
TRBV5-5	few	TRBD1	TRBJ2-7	CASSAGTGVLQYF	TGTGCCAGCAGCGCCGGGACAGGAGTTCTCCAGTACTTC
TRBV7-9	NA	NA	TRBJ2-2	CASSLVSHFTGELFF	TGTGCCAGCAGCTTAGTTTCACATTTCACCGGGGAGCTGTTTTTT
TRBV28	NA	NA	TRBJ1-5	CASRSGPRAQPQHF	TGTGCCAGCAGATCGGGACCGAGGGCTCAGCCCCAGCATTTT
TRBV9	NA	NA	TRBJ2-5	CASTADPQREETQYF	TGTGCCAGCACCGCGGACCCCCAAAGGGAGGAGACCCAGTACTTC
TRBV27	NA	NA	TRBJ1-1	CASSLEAGREAFF	TGTGCCAGCAGTTTAGAAGCCGGGAGGGAAGCTTTCTTT
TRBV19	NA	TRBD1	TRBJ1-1	CASSIEALGQENTEAFF	TGTGCCAGTAGTATAGAAGCCCTGGGACAGGAGAACACTGAAGCTTTCTTT
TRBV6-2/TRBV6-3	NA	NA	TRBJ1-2	CASSYSLGFTGYTF	TGTGCCAGCAGTTACTCACTGGGGTTCACAGGCTACACCTTC
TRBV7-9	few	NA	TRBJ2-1	CASRPLYEQFF	TGTGCCAGCAGACCGCTCTATGAGCAGTTCTTC
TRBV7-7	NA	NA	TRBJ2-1	CASSLDSSYNEQFF	TGTGCTAGCAGCTTAGATAGCTCCTACAATGAGCAGTTCTTC
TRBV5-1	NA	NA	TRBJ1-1	CASSPIIPDDTEAFF	TGCGCCAGCAGCCCTATCATACCGGACGACACTGAAGCTTTCTTT
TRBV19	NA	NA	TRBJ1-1	CASSGRSRGTTEAFF	TGTGCCAGTAGTGGTCGATCGAGGGGAACCACTGAAGCTTTCTTT
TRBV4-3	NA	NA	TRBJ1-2	CASSQDGYGYTF	TGCGCCAGCAGCCAAGATGGCTATGGCTACACCTTC
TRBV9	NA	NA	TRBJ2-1	CASSVFESSYNEQFF	TGTGCCAGCAGCGTTTTCGAGAGCTCCTACAATGAGCAGTTCTTC
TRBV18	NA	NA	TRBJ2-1	CASSPLELGGSGEQFF	TGTGCCAGCTCACCACTGGAGCTAGGGGGTAGTGGTGAGCAGTTCTTC
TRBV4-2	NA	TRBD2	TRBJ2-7	CASSRQTSGRRSYEQYF	TGTGCCAGCAGCCGACAAACTAGCGGGAGAAGGTCCTACGAGCAGTACTTC
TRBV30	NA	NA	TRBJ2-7	CAWSGGAAYEQYF	TGTGCCTGGAGTGGGGGGGCTGCCTACGAGCAGTACTTC
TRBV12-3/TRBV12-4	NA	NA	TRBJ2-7	CASSPGIYEQYF	TGTGCCAGCAGCCCGGGGATTTACGAGCAGTACTTC
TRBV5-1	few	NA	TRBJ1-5	CASSVDRGNQPQHF	TGCGCCAGCAGCGTTGACAGAGGCAATCAGCCCCAGCATTTT
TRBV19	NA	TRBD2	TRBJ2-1	CASSITAGLYNEQFF	TGTGCCAGTAGTATTACGGCGGGACTATACAATGAGCAGTTCTTC
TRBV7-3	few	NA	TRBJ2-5	CASSARYQETQYF	TGTGCCAGCAGCGCCCGGTACCAAGAGACCCAGTACTTC
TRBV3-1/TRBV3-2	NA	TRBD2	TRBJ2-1	CASSQGAGGLNEQFF	TGTGCCAGCAGCCAAGGAGCGGGGGGGCTCAATGAGCAGTTCTTC
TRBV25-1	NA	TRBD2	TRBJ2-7	CASSERRAGGAAYEQYF	TGTGCCAGCAGTGAACGGAGAGCGGGGGGCGCCGCCTACGAGCAGTACTTC
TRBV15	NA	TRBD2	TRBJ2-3	CATSKPGLQDTQYF	TGTGCCACCAGCAAGCCGGGACTACAAGATACGCAGTATTTT